The T cell receptor beta chain described here comes from a study of T cells in localized non-small cell lung cancer. Clones were read by immunoSEQ multiplex PCR, and TCRdb kept only the in-frame ones, dropping some. The sample carries about 74,000 clones, 70% to 85% recorded once. V lost 2 bases and J lost 15; bases outside the gene matches: 11. The CDR3 is made up of 14 amino acids. Germline loops: CDR1 SGHNT, CDR2 YYREEE (reference sequence). The clonotype was recovered from a female donor of 60 years or more with stage I lung adenocarcinoma. This sequence joins TRBV5-4 and TRBJ2-1, with TRBD1 matching 10 bases. The sample was peripheral blood, taken before any cancer treatment. The CDR3 region has the DNA TGTGCCAGCAGCTTCAACCGGGACAGGGGAAGTGCGTTCTTC. Its protein product is CASSFNRDRGSAFF.